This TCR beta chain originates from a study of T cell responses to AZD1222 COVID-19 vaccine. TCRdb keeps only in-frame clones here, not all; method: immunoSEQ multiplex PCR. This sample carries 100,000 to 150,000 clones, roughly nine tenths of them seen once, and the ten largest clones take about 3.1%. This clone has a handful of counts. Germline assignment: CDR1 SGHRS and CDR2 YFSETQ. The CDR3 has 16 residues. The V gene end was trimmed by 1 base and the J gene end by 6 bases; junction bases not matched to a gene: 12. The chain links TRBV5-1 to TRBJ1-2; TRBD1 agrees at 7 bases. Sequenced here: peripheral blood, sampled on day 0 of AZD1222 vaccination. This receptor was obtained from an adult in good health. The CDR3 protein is CASSLISRFRGNGYTF. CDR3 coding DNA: TGCGCCAGCAGCTTGATCTCCCGGTTCAGGGGGAATGGCTACACCTTC.